These 25 T cell receptor beta chains were all obtained from the same sample, sequenced in a study of T-cell memory formation after mild COVID-19. TCRdb itself ran the 5' RACE reads through MiXCR, one entry per CDR3 protein. The table shows hundreds of thousands of distinct CDR3 sequences, with about a sixth occurring only once. The sample comprised PBMCs or a T cell subset sorted from them (not recorded which). These receptors came from a man younger than 35 who had mild COVID-19 (a few samples of this study predate the infection). Cell type and time point are not known.

This clonotype was found many times. This chain uses TRBV27 with TRBJ1-1; a weak D match, TRBD1 (5 bases). The CDR3 totals 12 residues. Trimming shortened V by 7 bases and J by 6 bases, and 12 bases separated the two germline ends. Looked up from germline, CDR1 is MNHEY and CDR2 is SMNVEV (reference sequence). CDR3: CASMAGGAEAFF. In DNA form, the CDR3 reads TGTGCCAGCATGGCGGGAGGGGCTGAAGCTTTCTTT.

This clonotype was detected ten times or more. The rearrangement joins TRBV20-1 to TRBJ2-1; a weak D match, TRBD2 (6 bases). V shed 5 bases and J shed 3 bases, with 20 bases lying between them. Germline loops: CDR1 DFQATT, CDR2 SNEGSKA (reference sequence). CDR3 length: 16 residues. CDR3 in amino acids: CSAPMGRGGIYNEQFF. The CDR3 DNA is TGCAGTGCTCCCATGGGGCGGGGAGGCATCTACAATGAGCAGTTCTTC.

The chain couples TRBV7-2 to TRBJ1-2; maybe TRBD1 (6 bases). Per the germline V gene, CDR1 is SGHTA and CDR2 is FQGNSA. This CDR3 region has 15 residues. V was clipped by 1 base and J by 8 bases, with 17 bases between them. The chain's CDR3 is CASSLESSGVEGYTF. DNA of the CDR3: TGTGCCAGCAGCTTAGAGAGCTCAGGGGTGGAAGGCTACACCTTC.

This chain links TRBV7-2 with TRBJ1-2; tentative D call: TRBD1 (5 bases). CDR3 length: 15 residues. V was trimmed by 0 bases and J by 0 bases, leaving 8 bases between them. The germline V gene has CDR1 SGHTA and CDR2 FQGNSA. CDR3 nucleotide sequence: TGTGCCAGCAGCTTAGCGTCAGGGCCTAACTATGGCTACACCTTC. Translation gives CASSLASGPNYGYTF.

In this sample, this clonotype turned up a few times. This rearrangement joins TRBV28 to TRBJ2-2; D unclear. This CDR3 is 11 amino acids long. With 6 bases removed from V and 7 bases from J, the gap between germline ends came to 6 bases. CDR1 is MDHEN, CDR2 SYDVKM, per germline. DNA of the CDR3: TGTGCCAGCAGATCGGGCGGGGAGCTGTTTTTT. Translation gives CASRSGGELFF.

In its sample, this clonotype was seen a few times. The rearrangement links TRBV6-2 or TRBV6-3 to TRBJ2-3, with D perhaps matching TRBD1 or TRBD2 (6 bases each). CDR1 is MNHEY, CDR2 SVGEGT, per germline. Trimming took 2 bases from V and 0 from J, leaving 12 bases between them. The CDR3 is 16 amino acids. CDR3 nucleotides: TGTGCCAGCAGTTACAGAGGGGGGCCAAGCACAGATACGCAGTATTTT. Translation gives CASSYRGGPSTDTQYF.

This clonotype was found a few times. V is TRBV2 and J is TRBJ2-1; TRBD2 might be the D (6 bases). Germline V lookup: CDR1 SNHLY, CDR2 FYNNEI. V lost 5 bases and J lost 7, with 12 bases in between. The CDR3 loop spans 13 amino acids. The CDR3 DNA reads as TGTGCCAGCAGTTCCGGGGGAGGTAATGAGCAGTTCTTC. As protein: CASSSGGGNEQFF.

This chain connects TRBV12-3 or TRBV12-4 to TRBJ1-6, with a possible D match to TRBD1 (5 bases). There are 13 residues in the CDR3. The germline V and J ends were trimmed by 1 base and 9 bases, with 7 bases remaining between them. The CDR3 spells CASSLGDGSPLHF. The CDR3 bases are TGTGCCAGCAGTTTAGGGGACGGTTCACCCCTCCACTTT.

The chain recombines TRBV7-2 with TRBJ2-3; D remains ambiguous. Trimming removed 5 bases at V and 6 bases at J, with 9 bases between. The CDR3 extends over 12 amino acids. Germline loops: CDR1 SGHTA, CDR2 FQGNSA. CDR3 region: CASSPASDTQYF. CDR3 bases: TGTGCCAGCAGCCCCGCCTCGGATACGCAGTATTTT.

The rearrangement joins TRBV5-1 to TRBJ2-5; D possibly corresponds to TRBD1 (6 bases). The V end lost 0 bases, the J end lost 5 bases, and 14 bases lay between the germline ends. Looked up from germline, CDR1 is SGHRS and CDR2 is YFSETQ. The CDR3 totals 15 residues. CDR3 DNA: TGCGCCAGCAGCTTGGGTTACAGGGATCCGGAGACCCAGTACTTC. Protein: CASSLGYRDPETQYF. Variable domain in full (rest from reference TRBV5-1 and TRBJ2-5): KAGVTQTPRYLIKTRGQQVTLSCSPISGHRSVSWYQQTPGQGLQFLFEYFSETQRNKGNFPGRFSGRQFSNSRSEMNVSTLELGDSALYLCASSLGYRDPETQYFGPGTRLLVL.

This clonotype was counted between two and nine times. This chain uses TRBV20-1 with TRBJ1-2; 7 bases align to TRBD1. Germline V gene sequence: CDR1 DFQATT, CDR2 SNEGSKA (reference sequence). This CDR3 has 13 residues. V dropped 5 bases and J dropped 3; count of bases not matched to a gene: 6. CDR3 residues: CSAYETGDYGYTF. CDR3 DNA sequence: TGCAGTGCTTATGAAACAGGGGACTATGGCTACACCTTC.

V is TRBV10-3 and J is TRBJ2-2; D may match TRBD1 or TRBD2 (5 bases each). Germline CDR1 ENHRY, CDR2 SYGVKD. This CDR3 spans 14 amino acids. Trimming took 10 bases from V and 6 from J, leaving 18 bases between them. The CDR3 protein is CATYEGQAAGELFF. The CDR3 DNA reads as TGTGCCACCTATGAGGGGCAGGCGGCCGGGGAGCTGTTTTTT.

This clonotype was counted at least ten times. This chain uses TRBV7-9 with TRBJ2-1, with TRBD2 matching 7 bases. CDR3 length: 15 amino acids. Germline V gives CDR1 SEHNR, CDR2 FQNEAQ (reference sequence). V trimming: 5 bases; J trimming: 7 bases; junction bases outside the gene matches: 11. The CDR3 DNA follows: TGTGCCAGCAGCAAGAGCGGGGAAGGGTGGAATGAGCAGTTCTTC. It yields the protein CASSKSGEGWNEQFF.

This clonotype was seen only a few times. The chain couples TRBV12-3 or TRBV12-4 to TRBJ2-1; D is unresolved. The germline V and J ends were trimmed by 6 bases and 8 bases, with 20 bases remaining between them. The CDR3 covers 15 residues. The CDR3 sequence: CASSPRAESIDEQFF. For the CDR3, the DNA is TGTGCCAGCAGCCCCCGGGCGGAGAGTATCGATGAGCAGTTCTTC.

The chain carries TRBV11-2 and TRBJ2-5; 11 bases are a match to TRBD2. The germline V gene encodes CDR1 SGHAT and CDR2 FQNNGV. The CDR3 runs to 19 residues. Trimming at V came to 1 base and at J to 5 bases, leaving 15 bases not matched to a gene. CDR3 DNA sequence: TGTGCCAGCAGCTTAGGTCCCGGGATAGCGGGGGGGCCCGGGGAGACCCAGTACTTC. It yields the protein CASSLGPGIAGGPGETQYF.

This clonotype was observed a handful of times. Written as DNA, the CDR3 is TGTGCCTGGAGTCCAGGCCGAGGGACCCAGTACTTC. It is translated as CAWSPGRGTQYF. This chain connects TRBV30 to TRBJ2-5; D uncertain. The CDR3 is 12 amino acids. Germline-derived CDR1 and CDR2 are GTSNPN and SVGIG (reference sequence). Trimming took 2 bases from V and 7 from J, leaving 11 bases between them.

There are a few counts of this clonotype. Here the CDR3 DNA reads TGTGCCAGCAGCTTAGCGTGGGGGGAGGACAATGAGCAGTTCTTC. Protein: CASSLAWGEDNEQFF. The V and J genes are TRBV7-6 and TRBJ2-1; tentative D call: TRBD2 (6 bases). V was shortened by 0 bases and J by 5 bases, with 11 bases between the two germline ends. Germline assignment: CDR1 SGHVS and CDR2 FNYEAQ. This CDR3 spans 15 amino acids.

The chain links TRBV12-3 or TRBV12-4 to TRBJ2-5; D is possibly TRBD1 or TRBD2 (5 bases each). The CDR3 totals 13 residues. Trimming shortened V by 3 bases and J by 5 bases, and 10 bases separated the two germline ends. The CDR3 protein is CASSLGVGETQYF. CDR3 DNA: TGTGCCAGCAGTTTGGGGGTCGGGGAGACCCAGTACTTC.

This chain uses TRBV30 with TRBJ2-5; no definite D call. V lost 2 bases to trimming and J lost 5 bases, with 9 bases between them. The length of the CDR3 is 12 residues. CDR1 and CDR2 (germline): GTSNPN, SVGIG (reference sequence). CDR3 nucleotides: TGTGCCTGGAGTCCGACGTGGGAGACCCAGTACTTC. This translates into CAWSPTWETQYF. Full variable domain (outside the CDR3, taken from reference TRBV30 and TRBJ2-5): SQTIHQWPATLVQPVGSPLSLECTVEGTSNPNLYWYRQAAGRGLQLLFYSVGIGQISSEVPQNLSASRPQDRQFILSSKKLLLSDSGFYLCAWSPTWETQYFGPGTRLLVL.

This clonotype appeared a few times. The chain carries TRBV12-3 or TRBV12-4 and TRBJ1-5; D remains unclear. Deletions cut 6 bases from V and 0 bases from J, with 9 bases between. The CDR3 loop spans 14 amino acids. The CDR3 nucleotides are TGTGCCAGCAGCCGACCGAATAGCAATCAGCCCCAGCATTTT. This translates into CASSRPNSNQPQHF.

This clonotype was counted between two and nine times. CDR3 region: CASSQARQSSYEQYF. CDR3 in DNA: TGCGCCAGCAGCCAAGCGAGGCAGAGCTCCTACGAGCAGTACTTC. The rearrangement links TRBV4-3 to TRBJ2-7; D is ambiguous. Deletions cut 1 base from V and 0 bases from J, with 10 bases between. CDR1 and CDR2 from the germline V gene are LGHNA and YSLEER. This CDR3 spans 15 amino acids.

This clonotype occurred a few times. J is TRBJ2-6 and V is TRBV5-1; 8 bases match TRBD1. Germline V gene lookup returns CDR1 SGHRS and CDR2 YFSETQ. The CDR3 totals 16 residues. V trimming: 6 bases; J trimming: 0 bases; junction bases outside the gene matches: 5. This CDR3 reads CASTFRGHSGANVLTF. CDR3 coding DNA: TGCGCCAGCACGTTCAGGGGGCACTCTGGGGCCAACGTCCTGACTTTC.

The chain carries TRBV7-2 and TRBJ2-3; 8 bases line up with TRBD2. From germline, CDR1 is SGHTA and CDR2 FQGNSA. V lost 10 bases to trimming and J lost 4 bases; unmatched junction nucleotides: 22. CDR3 size: 18 residues. CDR3: CATAPGAAAGVGADTQYF. The CDR3 bases are TGTGCCACCGCGCCGGGGGCGGCAGCGGGAGTTGGGGCAGATACGCAGTATTTT.

The chain combines TRBV7-9 with TRBJ1-1; no firm D call. V lost 5 bases and J lost 3, with 13 bases in between. Germline-derived CDR1 and CDR2 are SEHNR and FQNEAQ (reference sequence). The CDR3 is 14 amino acids. CDR3 loop: CASSRRQADTEAFF. The CDR3 DNA follows: TGTGCCAGCAGCAGGCGGCAGGCCGACACTGAAGCTTTCTTT.

This clonotype came up once. One end of the junction fails to match germline, which may point to a read error. The rearrangement joins TRBV7-6 to TRBJ2-1, with 12 bases fitting TRBD1. CDR3 length: 13 residues. Germline CDR1 and CDR2: SGHVS and FNYEAQ. In DNA form, the CDR3 reads TGTGTCAGCAGCCCGGGACAGGGGGCAGTGCAGTTCTTC. Amino acids: CVSSPGQGAVQFF.